This TCR beta chain was obtained from a study of T cell responses to AZD1222 COVID-19 vaccine (dated by TCRdb to 2020 to 2023). Regarding the complete study: TCR sequencing covered more than 230 trial participants: approximately 200 given two doses of AZD1222 and approximately 26 given two doses of MenACWY control vaccine. Trial participants were enrolled by age into subgroups of 18-55, 56-69 and 70-plus years, and about 150, 27 and 61 TCR-sequenced participants, respectively, were included in these subgroups.

Of note for this clone: What antigen it recognizes has not been identified. No much larger clone is present one base from it, and per-base qualities are unavailable.

The CDR3 regions of human TCRbeta chains were subjected to immunosequencing. Turning to the authors' computational methods: TCRs in the repertoires were matched against a reference library of SARS-CoV-2-specific TCRs that had been generated with the MIRA antigen-specificity platform. Breadth meant the fraction of unique TCRs that were SARS-CoV-2-associated, whereas depth meant the fraction of total T cells that were SARS-CoV-2-associated. Using the MIRA data, each spike-specific TCR was mapped to the spike region that the TCR reacts to and placed in a CD4 or CD8 class. Log10-transformed breadth and depth values were compared by one-way ANOVA with Sidak's multiple comparisons tests. This is the immuneACCESS table as TCRdb keeps it, with only in-frame sequences that have V and J called. A part of the clones is gone; compared with another copy, unresolved V genes explain less than half, and the rest is unexplained. V and J calls and clone size are as listed in that table; D and trimming were resolved from the DNA. The sample has around 190,000 clones on record, 85% to 95% of them singletons. The ten largest clonotypes hold roughly 1.7% of the sample.

What the research found in general, with its limitations: No day 14 peak-response samples were available, so repertoires were characterized only after the peak T cell response. Reportedly, close to half of the unique spike-specific TCRs recognized epitopes lying outside the regions that are mutated in the B.1.351 and B.1.1.7 variants. In the small 56-69-year group, the increase in depth fell short of significance, most likely because of low power. After two AZD1222 doses, spike-specific TCR breadth and depth were significantly higher than at day 0 and than in MenACWY recipients. Participants were mostly white British and included more females than males, and it was suggested by the authors that clonal diversity may have been underestimated. The whole spike protein was spanned by vaccine-associated CD4 TCRs, and dominant responses were seen in regions 160-218 and 743-854. Only five or six AZD1222 recipients were SARS-CoV-2 seropositive at baseline, limiting conclusions about previously exposed vaccinees.

What this sample's time point label stands for: about 28 days (+/-7) after the second vaccine dose. Because spike-specific TCR depth and breadth did not differ between the two schedules, AZD1222 recipients who got a second dose at roughly 4 weeks were pooled with those who got a second dose at roughly 12 weeks. Vaccinee samples were obtained from the UK trials COV001 and COV002, which included a single-blind randomized controlled phase 2/3 trial of AZD1222 (ChAdOx1 nCoV-19) in healthy adults. For TCRbeta chain sequencing, PBMC samples from trial participants were taken at day 0 and at day 28 after the second dose. The CDR3 has 12 amino acids, counting the end cysteine and phenylalanine. CDR3 DNA only is kept here, 36 bases in frame from base 1. Trimming costs V 1 base and J 4 bases, and their ends lie 6 bases apart. Via the germline V gene, CDR1 is SGHDT and CDR2 YYEEEE.

The chain employs TRBV5-6 and TRBJ2-7; the D gene is unclear. The input for sequencing was peripheral blood, taken 28 days after the second AZD1222 dose. The source is an adult who received the AZD1222 COVID-19 vaccine. The bases are TGTGCCAGCAGCTTGTCAGGTTACGAGCAGTACTTC. This codes for CASSLSGYEQYF.